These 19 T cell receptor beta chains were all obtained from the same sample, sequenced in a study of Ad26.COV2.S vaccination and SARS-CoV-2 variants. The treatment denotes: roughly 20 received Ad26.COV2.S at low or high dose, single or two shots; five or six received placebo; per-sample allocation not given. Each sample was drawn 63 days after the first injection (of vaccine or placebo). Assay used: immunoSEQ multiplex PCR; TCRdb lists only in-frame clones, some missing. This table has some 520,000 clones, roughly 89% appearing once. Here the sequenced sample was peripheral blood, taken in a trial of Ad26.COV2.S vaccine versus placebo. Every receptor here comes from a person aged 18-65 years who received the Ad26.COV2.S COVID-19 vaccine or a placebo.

The CDR3 reads CASSTGQTNTDTQYF. The CDR3 nucleotides are TGTGCCAGTAGTACGGGACAGACGAACACAGATACGCAGTATTTT. The chain combines TRBV19 with TRBJ2-3; 7 bases match TRBD1. The V segment lost 4 bases and the J segment 2 bases; nucleotides outside the gene matches: 6. In germline, CDR1 is LNHDA, CDR2 SQIVND (reference sequence). The CDR3 contains 15 residues.

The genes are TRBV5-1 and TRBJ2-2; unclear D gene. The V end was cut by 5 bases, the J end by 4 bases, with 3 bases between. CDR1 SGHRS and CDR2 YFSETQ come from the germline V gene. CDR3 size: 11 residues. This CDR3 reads CASRVTGELFF. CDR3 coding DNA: TGCGCCAGCAGGGTCACCGGGGAGCTGTTTTTT.

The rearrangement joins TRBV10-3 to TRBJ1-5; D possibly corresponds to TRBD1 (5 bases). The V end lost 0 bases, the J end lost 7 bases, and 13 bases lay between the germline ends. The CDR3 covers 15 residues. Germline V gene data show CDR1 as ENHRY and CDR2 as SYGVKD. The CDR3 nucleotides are TGTGCCATCAGTGAGTCGGGGCCCATCGGCCAGCCCCAGCATTTT. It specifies CAISESGPIGQPQHF.

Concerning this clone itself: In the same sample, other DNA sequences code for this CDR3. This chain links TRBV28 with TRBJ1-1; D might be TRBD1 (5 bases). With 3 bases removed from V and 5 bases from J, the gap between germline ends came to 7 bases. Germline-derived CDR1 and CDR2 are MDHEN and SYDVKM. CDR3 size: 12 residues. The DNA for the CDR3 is TGTGCCAGCAGTTTCCGGGGGACTGAAGCTTTCTTT. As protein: CASSFRGTEAFF. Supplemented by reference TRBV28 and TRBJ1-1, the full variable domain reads DVKVTQSSRYLVKRTGEKVFLECVQDMDHENMFWYRQDPGLGLRLIYFSYDVKMKEKGDIPEGYSVSREKKERFSLILESASTNQTSMYLCASSFRGTEAFFGQGTRLTVV.

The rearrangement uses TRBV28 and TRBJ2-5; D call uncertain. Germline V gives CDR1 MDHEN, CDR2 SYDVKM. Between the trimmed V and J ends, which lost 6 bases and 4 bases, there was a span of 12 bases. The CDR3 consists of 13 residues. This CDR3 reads CASSHPPRETQYF. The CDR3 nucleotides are TGTGCCAGCAGCCACCCCCCACGAGAGACCCAGTACTTC.

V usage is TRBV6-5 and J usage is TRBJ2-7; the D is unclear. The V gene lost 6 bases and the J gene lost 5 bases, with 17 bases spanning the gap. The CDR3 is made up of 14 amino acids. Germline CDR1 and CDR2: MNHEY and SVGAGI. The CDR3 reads CASRLTRFPDEQYF. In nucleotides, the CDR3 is TGTGCCAGCAGGCTGACCAGATTCCCTGACGAGCAGTACTTC.

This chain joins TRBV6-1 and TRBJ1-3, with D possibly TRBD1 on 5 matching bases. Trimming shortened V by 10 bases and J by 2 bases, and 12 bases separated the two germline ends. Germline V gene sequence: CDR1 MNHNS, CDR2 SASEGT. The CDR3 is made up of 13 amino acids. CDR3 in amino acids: CATRQGPGNTIYF. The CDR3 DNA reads TGTGCCACCCGGCAGGGACCTGGAAACACCATATATTTT.

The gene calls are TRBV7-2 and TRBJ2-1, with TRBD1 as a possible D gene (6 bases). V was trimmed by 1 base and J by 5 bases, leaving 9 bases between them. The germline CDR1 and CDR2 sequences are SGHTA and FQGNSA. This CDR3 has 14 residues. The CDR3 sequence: CASSLDRADNEQFF. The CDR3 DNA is TGTGCCAGCAGCTTAGACAGGGCAGACAATGAGCAGTTCTTC.

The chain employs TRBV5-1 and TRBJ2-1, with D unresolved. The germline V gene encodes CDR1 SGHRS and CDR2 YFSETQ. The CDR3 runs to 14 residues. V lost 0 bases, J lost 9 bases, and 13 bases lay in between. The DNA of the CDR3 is TGCGCCAGCAGCTTGGCCGGGTCCCCGGGTGAGCAGTTCTTC. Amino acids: CASSLAGSPGEQFF.

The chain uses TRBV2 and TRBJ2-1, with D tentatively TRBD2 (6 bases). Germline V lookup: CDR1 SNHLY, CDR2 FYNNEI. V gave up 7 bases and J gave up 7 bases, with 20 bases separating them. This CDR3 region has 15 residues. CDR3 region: CASMRYGGGWNEQFF. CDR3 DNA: TGTGCCAGCATGCGCTACGGGGGTGGGTGGAATGAGCAGTTCTTC.

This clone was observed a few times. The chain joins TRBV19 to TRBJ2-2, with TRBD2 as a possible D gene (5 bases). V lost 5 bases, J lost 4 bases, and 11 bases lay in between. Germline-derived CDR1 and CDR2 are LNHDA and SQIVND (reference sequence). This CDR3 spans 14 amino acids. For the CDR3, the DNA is TGTGCCAGTAGTGTTCCTGGGAGCACCGGGGAGCTGTTTTTT. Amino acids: CASSVPGSTGELFF.

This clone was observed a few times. The CDR3 spells CAIGGQIYGYTF. CDR3 coding DNA: TGTGCCATCGGGGGACAGATCTATGGCTACACCTTC. V is TRBV10-3 and J is TRBJ1-2; 7 nucleotides line up with TRBD1. Trimming removed 8 bases from V and 4 bases from J; junction bases left unmatched: 4. The CDR3 is 12 residues long. Looked up from germline, CDR1 is ENHRY and CDR2 is SYGVKD.

The chain's CDR3 is CASRKKDTIYF. CDR3 DNA: TGTGCCAGCCGTAAGAAGGACACCATATATTTT. This chain joins TRBV19 and TRBJ1-3, with unresolved D. V was shortened by 9 bases and J by 8 bases, with 11 bases between the two germline ends. Germline V gene lookup returns CDR1 LNHDA and CDR2 SQIVND (reference sequence). This CDR3 is 11 amino acids long.

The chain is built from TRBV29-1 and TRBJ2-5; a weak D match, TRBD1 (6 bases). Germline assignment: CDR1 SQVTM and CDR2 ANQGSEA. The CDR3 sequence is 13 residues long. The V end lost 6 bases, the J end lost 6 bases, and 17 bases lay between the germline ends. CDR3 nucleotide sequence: TGCAGCGTGGCACAGGGAATTGTGAAGACCCAGTACTTC. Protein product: CSVAQGIVKTQYF.

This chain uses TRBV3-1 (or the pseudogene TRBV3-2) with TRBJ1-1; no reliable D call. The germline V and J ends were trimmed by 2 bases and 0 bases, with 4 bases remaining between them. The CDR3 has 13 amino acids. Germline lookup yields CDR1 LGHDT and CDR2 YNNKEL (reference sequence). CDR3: CASSQKMNTEAFF. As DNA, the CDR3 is TGTGCCAGCAGCCAAAAGATGAACACTGAAGCTTTCTTT.

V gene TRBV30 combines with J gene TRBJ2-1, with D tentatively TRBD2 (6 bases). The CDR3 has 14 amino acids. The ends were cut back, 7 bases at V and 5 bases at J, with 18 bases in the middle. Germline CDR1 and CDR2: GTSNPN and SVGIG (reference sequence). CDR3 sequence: CASRRVGGNNEQFF. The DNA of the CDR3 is TGTGCCTCCCGACGGGTTGGGGGGAACAATGAGCAGTTCTTC.

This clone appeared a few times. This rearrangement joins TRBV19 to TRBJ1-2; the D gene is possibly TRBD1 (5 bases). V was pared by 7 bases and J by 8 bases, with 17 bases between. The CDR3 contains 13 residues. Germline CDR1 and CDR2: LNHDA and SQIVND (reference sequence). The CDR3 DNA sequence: TGTGCCAGTAATCGAGGCGGGGACGGAGGCTACACCTTC. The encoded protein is CASNRGGDGGYTF.

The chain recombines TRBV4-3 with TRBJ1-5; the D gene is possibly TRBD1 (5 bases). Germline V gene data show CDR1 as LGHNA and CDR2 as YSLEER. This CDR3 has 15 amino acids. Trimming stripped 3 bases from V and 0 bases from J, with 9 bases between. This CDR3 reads CASSQTDNSNQPQHF. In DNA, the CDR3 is TGCGCCAGCAGCCAGACAGATAATAGCAATCAGCCCCAGCATTTT.

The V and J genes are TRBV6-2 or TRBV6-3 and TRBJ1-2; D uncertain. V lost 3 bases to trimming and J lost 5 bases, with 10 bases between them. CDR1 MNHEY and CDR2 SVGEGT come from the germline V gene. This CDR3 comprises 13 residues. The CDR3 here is CASSYSPGYGYTF. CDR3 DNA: TGTGCCAGCAGTTATTCGCCGGGGTATGGCTACACCTTC.